Listed below are T cell receptor beta chains from one sample, sequenced in a study of cytomegalovirus exposure and HLA in healthy donors. Repertoires were generated with immunoSEQ multiplex PCR, while TCRdb's copy carries only in-frame clones and drops some. The repertoire holds some 170,000 clones, with around 82% as singletons. Sequenced: PBMCs. All receptors come from a man aged 30-40 years in good health and CMV-seropositive. The CDR3 runs from the conserved cysteine through the conserved F or W. A D gene is named only where the DNA matches it firmly. The listing skips clone size in some rows; elsewhere it reads once, few, many or a size class.

size	D	V	J	length	DNA	CDR3
-	TRBD1	TRBV6-1	TRBJ1-4	14	TGTGCCAGCAGCGGGACAGGCAGATATGAAAAACTGTTTTTT	CASSGTGRYEKLFF
once	-	TRBV19	TRBJ1-3	14	TGTGCCAGCGGACAGTTCCTCTCTGGAAACACCATATATTTT	CASGQFLSGNTIYF
-	-	TRBV14	TRBJ1-6	14	TGTGCCAGCAGCCAACGAACAGGACACTCACCCCTCCACTTT	CASSQRTGHSPLHF
few	TRBD2	TRBV9	TRBJ2-2	15	TGTGCCAGCAGCACCCTAGCGGGGATGGGCGGGGAGCTGTTTTTT	CASSTLAGMGGELFF
-	TRBD1	TRBV7-2	TRBJ2-3	13	TGTGCCAGCAGTTCCACCGTGGGACAGTCAAAGTATTTT	CASSSTVGQSKYF
-	TRBD1	TRBV28	TRBJ1-3	15	TGTGCCAGCAGTAGGGGGCTCGGGAGTGGAAACACCATATATTTT	CASSRGLGSGNTIYF
few	TRBD1	TRBV9	TRBJ1-2	14	TGTGCCAGCAGCGTAGGGGCAGGGACAGGTGGCTACACCTTC	CASSVGAGTGGYTF
-	TRBD2	TRBV19	TRBJ2-3	19	TGTGCCAGTAGTTCCCACCGGCCTCCTAGCGGGGAAAGCACAGATACGCAGTATTTT	CASSSHRPPSGESTDTQYF
-	-	TRBV2	TRBJ1-5	12	TGTGCCAGCAGCGTCTCACCTAAGCCCCAGCATTTT	CASSVSPKPQHF
-	-	TRBV28	TRBJ1-2	17	TGTGCCAGCAGTCCGGTCGTTCTTCAAATAGATAACTATGGCTACACCTTC	CASSPVVLQIDNYGYTF
-	-	TRBV2	TRBJ2-4	11	TGTGCCAGCAGTGTTTCCAGGGACTGGTACTTC	CASSVSRDWYF
-	-	TRBV11-2	TRBJ2-1	14	TGTGCCAGCAGCCCCTGGGCCGCGGGGAATGAGCAGTTCTTC	CASSPWAAGNEQFF
-	-	TRBV6-1	TRBJ2-7	14	TGTGCCAGCAGGCTGGAGGGACAGCACTTGGAGCAGTACTTC	CASRLEGQHLEQYF
once	-	TRBV7-8	TRBJ1-1	14	TGTGCCAGCAGCCCTCGGGTGGGGAACACTGAAGCTTTCTTT	CASSPRVGNTEAFF
-	-	TRBV30	TRBJ2-2	14	TGTGCCTGGAAGAAAGACAGAAACACCGGGGAGCTGTTTTTT	CAWKKDRNTGELFF
-	-	TRBV2	TRBJ2-2	15	TGTGCCAGCAGTGATGATCCCAGGAACACCGGGGAGCTGTTTTTT	CASSDDPRNTGELFF
few	-	TRBV6-5	TRBJ1-2	11	TGTGCCAGTTCAGGGTCCTATGGCTACACCTTC	CASSGSYGYTF
-	TRBD1	TRBV2	TRBJ2-2	16	TGTGCCAGCAGTGCTCAGGGACAGGGGAACACCGGGGAGCTGTTTTTT	CASSAQGQGNTGELFF
-	TRBD2	TRBV7-2	TRBJ2-2	17	TGTGCCAGCAGCTTGGGCGGGGGATTGGTTGACACCGGGGAGCTGTTTTTT	CASSLGGGLVDTGELFF
-	-	TRBV27	TRBJ2-7	14	TGTGCCAGCAGTTTTCAGGGGCGCGGCTACGAGCAGTACTTC	CASSFQGRGYEQYF
-	-	TRBV4-3	TRBJ1-2	15	TGCGCCAGCAGCCAAGAACCCGTCAGGGCTAGTGGCTACACCTTC	CASSQEPVRASGYTF
-	-	TRBV4-1	TRBJ2-2	13	TGCGCCAGCAGCGGACCGGGGGCCGGGGAGCTGTTTTTT	CASSGPGAGELFF
-	-	TRBV4-3	TRBJ1-1	16	TGCGCCAGCAGCCAAGATTTAGGGGGAGTAAACACTGAAGCTTTCTTT	CASSQDLGGVNTEAFF
-	-	TRBV7-9	TRBJ2-7	16	TGTGCCAGCAGCCAAGGAGCCTCCGGGACACTCTACGAGCAGTACTTC	CASSQGASGTLYEQYF
few	TRBD1	TRBV2	TRBJ2-7	16	TGTGCCAGCATTCGGAACCTGGGACAGGGGGGGTACGAGCAGTACTTC	CASIRNLGQGGYEQYF
-	-	TRBV5-1	TRBJ1-6	15	TGCGCCAGCAGCTTGGAGGGGCTGGGTAATTCACCCCTCCACTTT	CASSLEGLGNSPLHF
-	-	TRBV7-9	TRBJ1-4	14	TGTGCCAGCAGCTTAGCGGGGAGGCGTGAAAAACTGTTTTTT	CASSLAGRREKLFF
-	-	TRBV10-3	TRBJ1-2	13	TGTGCCATCAGTCTTGAGGAAGCGGGTGGCTACACCTTC	CAISLEEAGGYTF
once	TRBD1	TRBV6-5	TRBJ1-2	13	TGTGCCAGCGGACAGGACAGGGGGTATGGCTACACCTTC	CASGQDRGYGYTF
-	TRBD1	TRBV15	TRBJ2-7	16	TGTGCCACCTCCCTCACTCAGGACAGGGCCTTCTACGAGCAGTACTTC	CATSLTQDRAFYEQYF
-	-	TRBV19	TRBJ2-7	16	TGTGCCAGTAGTACCGCCGAGCCCCTAGACGAATACGAGCAGTACTTC	CASSTAEPLDEYEQYF
-	TRBD1	TRBV6-6	TRBJ2-3	12	TGTGCCAGAAAGGGACAGGCAGGTACGCAGTATTTT	CARKGQAGTQYF
-	-	TRBV25-1	TRBJ2-7	11	TGTGCCAGCAGCCGCACATACGAGCAGTACTTC	CASSRTYEQYF
few	-	TRBV27	TRBJ1-5	15	TGTGCCAGCAGCCCCGGGGGGGGAAGCAATCAGCCCCAGCATTTT	CASSPGGGSNQPQHF
-	-	TRBV27	TRBJ1-4	15	TGTGCCAGCAGTACGGGGGGGTCCTCCTGGGAAAAACTGTTTTTT	CASSTGGSSWEKLFF
-	-	TRBV30	TRBJ2-7	14	TGTGCCTCCAACCCGGGCCCCCCGGGGAACGAGCAGTACTTC	CASNPGPPGNEQYF
few	TRBD1	TRBV9	TRBJ1-6	13	TGTGCCAGCAGCACTAACAGGGGTCCACCCCTCCACTTT	CASSTNRGPPLHF
-	-	TRBV10-1	TRBJ2-1	17	TGCGCCAGCAGTGAGTACTCCGGGAGCCCTCTTTGGGATGAGCAGTTCTTC	CASSEYSGSPLWDEQFF
-	-	TRBV7-9	TRBJ2-7	14	TGTGCCAGCAGCTCCGGTAAAGTGGTCTACGAGCAGTACTTC	CASSSGKVVYEQYF
-	TRBD1	TRBV5-1	TRBJ2-7	15	TGCGCCAGCAGCTTGGATGGACAGGGCGCCTACGAGCAGTACTTC	CASSLDGQGAYEQYF
few	TRBD1	TRBV5-4	TRBJ2-7	15	TGTGCCAGCTCCGAACGGGACAGGCATTCCTACGAGCAGTACTTC	CASSERDRHSYEQYF
-	-	TRBV15	TRBJ1-2	15	TGTGCCACCAGCAGGACACTGCCGGGGGAAGGGGGCTACACCTTC	CATSRTLPGEGGYTF
few	TRBD2	TRBV11-3	TRBJ2-2	16	TGTGCCAGCAGCCCCGGGGGGGCGGGGCACACCGGGGAGCTGTTTTTT	CASSPGGAGHTGELFF
-	-	TRBV4-3	TRBJ1-4	15	TGCGCCAGCAGCCAAGATAGAGGGACTAATGAAAAACTGTTTTTT	CASSQDRGTNEKLFF
-	-	TRBV29-1	TRBJ1-2	12	TGCAGCGTCGCGTCGGGGGACTATGGCTACACCTTC	CSVASGDYGYTF
once	TRBD1	TRBV28	TRBJ1-1	17	TGTGCCAGCAGTCCACTAGGACAGGGCCTAGAGAACACTGAAGCTTTCTTT	CASSPLGQGLENTEAFF
-	TRBD1	TRBV27	TRBJ2-1	17	TGTGCCAGCAGTTTAGGGACAGGGGAAGGCTCCTACAATGAGCAGTTCTTC	CASSLGTGEGSYNEQFF
-	-	TRBV11-2	TRBJ2-7	13	TGTGCCAGCAGACAGGGAGCGGCCTACGAGCAGTACTTC	CASRQGAAYEQYF
-	TRBD1	TRBV6-1	TRBJ2-7	15	TGTGCCAGCAGTGAAGCTGAGACAGGGGGCTACGAGCAGTACTTC	CASSEAETGGYEQYF
once	-	TRBV5-1	TRBJ1-1	13	TGCGCCAGCAGCTTTAATGAGGACACTGAAGCTTTCTTT	CASSFNEDTEAFF
-	-	TRBV6-5	TRBJ1-4	14	TGTGCCAGCAGAGGGACATCAACGGCTGAAAAACTGTTTTTT	CASRGTSTAEKLFF
-	-	TRBV6-1	TRBJ1-2	17	TGTGCCAGCAGTGAACAGTATAGTGTCGGGGGGCAGAATGGCTACACCTTC	CASSEQYSVGGQNGYTF
-	TRBD2	TRBV9	TRBJ2-2	16	TGTGCCAGCAGCGTTAGCGGGACCGGGAGGGCCGGGGAGCTGTTTTTT	CASSVSGTGRAGELFF